These 21 T cell receptor beta chains were sequenced from one sample in a study of blood T cell repertoires in COVID-19. Here immunoSEQ multiplex PCR was the method, and the copy in TCRdb shows in-frame clones only, minus some. The top ten hold 3.5% to 4.5% of the sample, which has 200,000 to 300,000 clones, 70% to 90% seen once. The sample comprised peripheral blood. The receptors originated from a woman aged 40 to 55 with acute or convalescent COVID-19.

The chain is built from TRBV25-1 and TRBJ1-4, with D perhaps TRBD1 (6 bases). Germline V gene lookup returns CDR1 MGHDK and CDR2 SYGVNS. Between the trimmed V and J ends, which lost 4 bases and 11 bases, there was a span of 11 bases. The CDR3 extends over 12 amino acids. DNA of the CDR3: TGTGCCAGCAGTGTACAGGGTGGGAAACTGTTTTTT. The encoded protein is CASSVQGGKLFF.

V usage is TRBV7-8 and J usage is TRBJ1-5, with D possibly TRBD1 on 5 matching bases. Trimming cost V 0 bases and J 4 bases, with 7 bases left between them. CDR1 and CDR2 from the germline V gene are SGHVS and FQNEAQ. The CDR3 extends over 14 amino acids. The DNA of the CDR3 is TGTGCCAGCAGCTTAGCCCAGGGAAATCAGCCCCAGCATTTT. This translates into CASSLAQGNQPQHF.

This sequence joins TRBV5-1 and TRBJ2-3; D may be TRBD2 (5 bases). This CDR3 region has 18 residues. V lost 4 bases and J lost 8, with 29 bases in between. Germline CDR1 is SGHRS and CDR2 is YFSETQ. This CDR3 is CASSPGTALVRVKGTQYF. The DNA for the CDR3 is TGCGCCAGCAGCCCCGGAACCGCACTAGTTAGGGTGAAGGGTACGCAGTATTTT. Variable domain in full (rest from reference TRBV5-1 and TRBJ2-3): KAGVTQTPRYLIKTRGQQVTLSCSPISGHRSVSWYQQTPGQGLQFLFEYFSETQRNKGNFPGRFSGRQFSNSRSEMNVSTLELGDSALYLCASSPGTALVRVKGTQYFGPGTRLTVL.

DNA for the CDR3: TGTGCCAGCAGTTTTGGAAGGGGCAATGGCTACACCTTC. This sequence encodes CASSFGRGNGYTF. The chain uses TRBV28 and TRBJ1-2, with a possible D match to TRBD1 (5 bases). Trimming removed 3 bases at V and 6 bases at J, with 11 bases between. The CDR3 runs to 13 residues. Per germline, CDR1 MDHEN and CDR2 SYDVKM.

The chain combines TRBV6-2 or TRBV6-3 with TRBJ1-5; 7 bases are a match to TRBD1. The CDR3 length is 17 residues. Per germline, CDR1 MNHEY and CDR2 SVGEGT. With V trimmed by 0 bases and J by 3 bases, 8 bases remained unmatched. CDR3 DNA: TGTGCCAGCAGTTACTCGATACAAGGGGGCAACAATCAGCCCCAGCATTTT. Translating it yields CASSYSIQGGNNQPQHF.

This rearrangement joins TRBV12-5 to TRBJ1-2, with D unresolved. The CDR3 length is 14 residues. V was clipped by 6 bases and J by 3 bases, with 14 bases between them. Germline V gene sequence: CDR1 LGHNT, CDR2 FRNRAP. The CDR3 loop reads CASGLPGQDYGYTF. CDR3 bases: TGTGCTAGTGGCCTCCCAGGTCAAGACTATGGCTACACCTTC.

V and J are TRBV5-6 and TRBJ1-2; D unresolved. CDR3 length equals 13 residues. CDR1 is SGHDT, CDR2 YYEEEE, per germline. Deletions cut 4 bases from V and 8 bases from J, with 15 bases between. CDR3 amino acids: CASSPGRRGGYTF. Here the CDR3 DNA reads TGTGCCAGCAGCCCCGGGAGGCGCGGGGGCTACACCTTC.

The chain recombines TRBV6-6 with TRBJ2-1; D call uncertain. The CDR3 length is 14 residues. The V and J ends lost 2 bases and 6 bases respectively, with 11 bases between them. Germline CDR1 MNHNY, CDR2 SVGAGI (reference sequence). CDR3 sequence (DNA): TGTGCCAGCAGTTACGGGCCTGGAACCAATGAGCAGTTCTTC. Translation gives CASSYGPGTNEQFF.

Details on this clone: One junction end does not reproduce the germline sequence, and a read error may be involved. The chain has TRBV6-5 and TRBJ1-2; possible D gene TRBD1, 5 bases. Germline V gene sequence: CDR1 MNHEY, CDR2 SVGAGI. CDR3 size: 15 residues. The CDR3 loop is CAGSKKGSANYGYTF. CDR3 DNA: TGTGCCGGCAGTAAAAAGGGGTCTGCTAACTATGGCTACACCTTC.

Details on this clone: This sample includes further DNA sequences coding for the same CDR3. V and J are TRBV2 and TRBJ1-2; 8 nucleotides agree with TRBD1. V shed 6 bases and J 3 bases; nucleotides not matched to a gene: 0. CDR3 length: 12 amino acids. Germline lookup yields CDR1 SNHLY and CDR2 FYNNEI. This CDR3 reads CASRQGDYGYTF. CDR3 sequence (DNA): TGTGCCAGCAGACAGGGGGACTATGGCTACACCTTC.

The chain combines TRBV6-6 with TRBJ1-3, with unresolved D. CDR1 MNHNY and CDR2 SVGAGI come from the germline V gene (reference sequence). CDR3 size: 12 residues. The V end was cut by 8 bases, the J end by 8 bases, with 13 bases between. The CDR3 loop is CASGQSQDTIYF. Written as DNA, the CDR3 is TGTGCCAGCGGGCAGTCGCAGGACACCATATATTTT.

This clone was detected once. This chain links TRBV6-5 with TRBJ1-4; weak D call: TRBD1 (6 bases). Germline-derived CDR1 and CDR2 are MNHEY and SVGAGI. Trimming stripped 9 bases from V and 0 bases from J, with 11 bases between. This CDR3 spans 14 amino acids. This chain's CDR3 is CASRNRATNEKLFF. The CDR3 bases are TGTGCCAGTAGAAACAGGGCAACTAATGAAAAACTGTTTTTT.

This chain joins TRBV15 and TRBJ1-5; TRBD1 matches at 9 bases. This CDR3 is 16 amino acids long. The junction had 6 bases not matched to a gene; V was cut back by 3 bases and J by 3 bases. CDR1 LNHNV and CDR2 YYDKDF come from the germline V gene (reference sequence). The CDR3 protein is CATSRGDRELNQPQHF. DNA of the CDR3: TGTGCCACCAGCAGGGGGGACAGGGAACTCAATCAGCCCCAGCATTTT. Full variable domain (rest looked up from reference TRBV15 and TRBJ1-5): DAMVIQNPRYQVTQFGKPVTLSCSQTLNHNVMYWYQQKSSQAPKLLFHYYDKDFNNEADTPDNFQSRRPNTSFCFLDIRSPGLGDTAMYLCATSRGDRELNQPQHFGDGTRLSIL.

This clone was observed a few times. The V call is TRBV6-5, the J call TRBJ1-5, with TRBD1 identical over 7 bases. The junction had 5 bases not matched to a gene; V was cut back by 5 bases and J by 4 bases. Germline V gene data show CDR1 as MNHEY and CDR2 as SVGAGI. This CDR3 is built from 14 residues. For the CDR3, the DNA is TGTGCCAGCAGTCAGAGGACAGGTAATCAGCCCCAGCATTTT. This gives the protein CASSQRTGNQPQHF.

V gene TRBV11-2 combines with J gene TRBJ1-6; 8 bases map to TRBD1. The CDR3 has 16 amino acids. Trimming at V came to 1 base and at J to 9 bases, leaving 8 bases not matched to a gene. Looked up from germline, CDR1 is SGHAT and CDR2 is FQNNGV. The CDR3 bases are TGTGCCAGCAGCTTAGGGTCCGGGACAGGAGGTTCACCCCTCCACTTT. Amino acid sequence: CASSLGSGTGGSPLHF.

The rearrangement joins TRBV28 to TRBJ1-5, with 9 bases matching TRBD1. The trim removed 7 bases at V and 6 bases at J, leaving 4 bases unmatched. Germline V gene data show CDR1 as MDHEN and CDR2 as SYDVKM. This CDR3 contains 13 residues. The CDR3 nucleotides are TGTGCCAGCAATGGACAGGGGTTTCAGCCCCAGCATTTT. It encodes CASNGQGFQPQHF.

The chain joins TRBV4-2 to TRBJ1-4; D gene unclear. The CDR3 spans 17 residues. V was clipped by 0 bases and J by 0 bases, with 11 bases between them. Germline V gene sequence: CDR1 LGHNA, CDR2 YNFKEQ. The CDR3 reads CASSQELSRATNEKLFF. The CDR3 DNA is TGTGCCAGCAGCCAAGAACTGTCGAGGGCAACTAATGAAAAACTGTTTTTT.

The chain carries TRBV14 and TRBJ1-4, with a possible D match to TRBD1 (5 bases). The V end was cut by 1 base, the J end by 8 bases, with 17 bases between. Germline V CDR1 and CDR2: SGHDN, FVKESK. The CDR3 totals 16 residues. CDR3 nucleotides: TGTGCCAGCAGCCAAGGTGTGGGAACAGGACGGGAAAAACTGTTTTTT. Translating gives CASSQGVGTGREKLFF.

The sample holds a few counts of this clone. The genes are TRBV5-1 and TRBJ1-1; D may be TRBD1 (5 bases). Germline lookup yields CDR1 SGHRS and CDR2 YFSETQ. With 0 bases removed from V and 5 bases from J, the gap between germline ends came to 17 bases. This CDR3 has 16 amino acids. The CDR3 DNA reads TGCGCCAGCAGCTTGGTAGCCGGGCCCGGGGGGACTGAAGCTTTCTTT. This translates into CASSLVAGPGGTEAFF. Variable domain in full (rest from reference TRBV5-1 and TRBJ1-1): KAGVTQTPRYLIKTRGQQVTLSCSPISGHRSVSWYQQTPGQGLQFLFEYFSETQRNKGNFPGRFSGRQFSNSRSEMNVSTLELGDSALYLCASSLVAGPGGTEAFFGQGTRLTVV.

This chain links TRBV29-1 with TRBJ1-3; the match to TRBD1 covers 8 bases. Looked up from germline, CDR1 is SQVTM and CDR2 is ANQGSEA. This CDR3 spans 12 amino acids. Losses at the gene ends were 7 bases for V and 3 bases for J; bases not matched to a gene: 2. DNA of the CDR3: TGCAGCGCAGGACAGGGTGGAAACACCATATATTTT. This encodes CSAGQGGNTIYF.

The V gene is TRBV19, the J gene TRBJ1-6; 12 bases map to TRBD1. Germline V gene sequence: CDR1 LNHDA, CDR2 SQIVND (reference sequence). The CDR3 has 16 amino acids. V was clipped by 4 bases and J by 9 bases; unmatched bases: 7. CDR3 amino acids: CASSRDRGHRGSPLHF. The CDR3 coding sequence is TGTGCCAGTAGTAGGGACAGGGGGCACCGGGGTTCACCCCTCCACTTT.